Below are 32 T cell receptor beta chains sequenced from a single sample in a study of Ad26.COV2.S vaccination and SARS-CoV-2 variants. Libraries were prepared by immunoSEQ multiplex PCR; TCRdb keeps only in-frame clonotypes and omits some of them. The table has about 480,000 clones, about 83% seen once; the top ten hold 9.5% to 15%. Documented treatment: roughly 18 received Ad26.COV2.S at low or high dose, single or two shots; several received placebo; per-sample allocation not given. The samples date from day 63 after the first vaccine or placebo injection. This material consisted of peripheral blood, taken in a trial of Ad26.COV2.S vaccine versus placebo. Source of these receptors: a person between 18 and 65 years old who received the Ad26.COV2.S COVID-19 vaccine or a placebo.

This chain joins TRBV30 and TRBJ2-7; no clear D gene. The CDR3 loop spans 12 amino acids. Trimming removed 5 bases at V and 6 bases at J, with 14 bases between. From germline, CDR1 is GTSNPN and CDR2 SVGIG (reference sequence). The CDR3 protein is CAWGSRRREQYF. The CDR3 nucleotides are TGTGCCTGGGGTTCGAGGCGGCGCGAGCAGTACTTC.

V usage is TRBV27 and J usage is TRBJ1-6, with D maybe TRBD1 (5 bases). CDR1 is MNHEY and CDR2 is SMNVEV in the germline V gene (reference sequence). V lost 6 bases and J lost 9, with 12 bases in between. CDR3 size: 13 residues. CDR3 sequence (DNA): TGTGCCAGCAGAGGAGGGACGGGTTCACCCCTCCACTTT. Translating gives CASRGGTGSPLHF.

The chain uses TRBV27 and TRBJ2-5; unclear D gene. Trimming shortened V by 4 bases and J by 0 bases, and 3 bases separated the two germline ends. Looked up from germline, CDR1 is MNHEY and CDR2 is SMNVEV (reference sequence). The CDR3 totals 12 residues. The CDR3 protein is CASSWYQETQYF. The DNA of the CDR3 is TGTGCCAGCAGTTGGTACCAAGAGACCCAGTACTTC.

The chain carries TRBV9 and TRBJ2-7; D may be TRBD2 (7 bases). The V gene's germline CDR1 is SGDLS and CDR2 YYNGEE. The V gene lost 4 bases and the J gene lost 7 bases, with 27 bases spanning the gap. This CDR3 has 17 amino acids. The CDR3 DNA is TGTGCCAGCAGCCCAAACAAGGGGGGCGGGAGATCAATTGAGCAGTACTTC. It yields the protein CASSPNKGGGRSIEQYF.

The chain uses TRBV6-2 or TRBV6-3 and TRBJ2-5; D not certain. CDR3 length: 12 residues. Germline lookup yields CDR1 MNHEY and CDR2 SVGEGT. The germline V and J ends were trimmed by 6 bases and 5 bases, with 10 bases remaining between them. CDR3 amino acids: CASSPAVETQYF. CDR3 coding DNA: TGTGCCAGCAGCCCCGCCGTCGAGACCCAGTACTTC.

This chain links TRBV15 with TRBJ2-1; no firm D call. Germline CDR1 and CDR2: LNHNV and YYDKDF (reference sequence). V gave up 2 bases and J gave up 4 bases, with 3 bases separating them. The CDR3 is 12 amino acids. CDR3 amino acids: CATSRRYNEQFF. The CDR3 DNA sequence: TGTGCCACCAGCAGACGGTACAATGAGCAGTTCTTC.

The CDR3 DNA reads TGCGCCAGCAGCCAATGGGAGGGCTATGGCTACACCTTC. This sequence encodes CASSQWEGYGYTF. The chain uses TRBV4-3 and TRBJ1-2, with D unresolved. Between the trimmed V and J ends, which lost 2 bases and 4 bases, there was a span of 8 bases. The length of the CDR3 is 13 residues. Germline V gene data show CDR1 as LGHNA and CDR2 as YSLEER.

J is TRBJ2-1 and V is TRBV19; the D gene is possibly TRBD2 (7 bases). Germline CDR1 and CDR2: LNHDA and SQIVND (reference sequence). V lost 7 bases and J lost 9, with 16 bases in between. The CDR3 covers 13 residues. CDR3 region: CASTSRGAGEQFF. The CDR3 DNA reads as TGTGCCAGTACCTCCCGGGGGGCTGGTGAGCAGTTCTTC.

The rearrangement uses TRBV7-9 and TRBJ2-1, with a tentative D call TRBD2 (5 bases). This CDR3 comprises 12 residues. Trimming took 4 bases from V and 12 from J, leaving 13 bases between them. CDR1 and CDR2 (germline): SEHNR, FQNEAQ (reference sequence). The CDR3 DNA sequence: TGTGCCAGCAGCTCGGACTTCCACATGCAGTTCTTC. Its translation is CASSSDFHMQFF.

This chain joins TRBV27 and TRBJ2-2; tentative D call: TRBD2 (6 bases). Germline V CDR1 and CDR2: MNHEY, SMNVEV (reference sequence). With 2 bases removed from V and 3 bases from J, the gap between germline ends came to 22 bases. The CDR3 covers 19 residues. CDR3 coding DNA: TGTGCCAGCAGTTTAATCATCCGGGACTCTTATCGGCACACCGGGGAGCTGTTTTTT. It is translated as CASSLIIRDSYRHTGELFF.

V and J are TRBV5-1 and TRBJ1-4; no clear D gene. This CDR3 comprises 15 residues. Trimming removed 0 bases from V and 7 bases from J, with 13 bases in between. Germline CDR1 SGHRS, CDR2 YFSETQ. CDR3 region: CASSLERRSSEKLFF. CDR3 bases: TGCGCCAGCAGCTTGGAGAGGAGGTCCAGTGAAAAACTGTTTTTT.

The chain couples TRBV7-9 to TRBJ1-2, with TRBD1 matching over 11 bases. The junction had 12 bases not matched to a gene; V was cut back by 5 bases and J by 4 bases. CDR3 size: 17 residues. The germline V gene has CDR1 SEHNR and CDR2 FQNEAQ (reference sequence). This CDR3 is CASSRGTGGALVYGYTF. The CDR3, as DNA: TGTGCCAGCAGCCGCGGGACAGGGGGGGCACTGGTCTATGGCTACACCTTC.

This rearrangement joins TRBV18 to TRBJ1-2, with D unresolved. This CDR3 has 15 residues. Germline V lookup: CDR1 KGHSH, CDR2 LQKENI. V lost 3 bases and J 0 bases, leaving 11 bases between the germline ends. The DNA of the CDR3 is TGTGCCAGCTCACCCACAGATATCCCTAACTATGGCTACACCTTC. This codes for CASSPTDIPNYGYTF.

The rearrangement uses TRBV5-8 and TRBJ2-7; no firm D call. CDR1 is SGHTS, CDR2 YDEGEE, per germline. Between the trimmed V and J ends, which lost 2 bases and 6 bases, there was a span of 21 bases. CDR3 size: 16 residues. Written as DNA, the CDR3 is TGTGCCAGCAGCTTCCAACTGTGGGCTGCCGGCCCCGAGCAGTACTTC. This translates into CASSFQLWAAGPEQYF. The full variable domain, in which reference TRBV5-8 and TRBJ2-7 provide the parts outside the CDR3, is EAGVTQSPTHLIKTRGQQATLRCSPISGHTSVYWYQQALGLGLQFLLWYDEGEERNRGNFPPRFSGRQFPNYSSELNVNALELEDSALYLCASSFQLWAAGPEQYFGPGTRLTVT.

J is TRBJ1-1 and V is TRBV6-2 or TRBV6-3; a weak D match, TRBD1 (5 bases). Looked up from germline, CDR1 is MNHEY and CDR2 is SVGEGT. V lost 3 bases, J lost 7 bases, and 12 bases lay in between. There are 13 residues in the CDR3. CDR3 coding DNA: TGTGCCAGCAGTTATGGGGGGGAGATTGAAGCTTTCTTT. Its protein product is CASSYGGEIEAFF.

This chain uses TRBV28 with TRBJ2-2; D might be TRBD1 (5 bases). CDR1 is MDHEN, CDR2 SYDVKM, per germline. Between the trimmed V and J ends, which lost 1 base and 3 bases, there was a span of 9 bases. CDR3 length equals 15 residues. The CDR3, as DNA: TGTGCCAGCAGTTTATCGGCAGGGTACACCGGGGAGCTGTTTTTT. It yields the protein CASSLSAGYTGELFF. The full variable domain, completed using reference TRBV28 and TRBJ2-2, is DVKVTQSSRYLVKRTGEKVFLECVQDMDHENMFWYRQDPGLGLRLIYFSYDVKMKEKGDIPEGYSVSREKKERFSLILESASTNQTSMYLCASSLSAGYTGELFFGEGSRLTVL.

This clone is a singleton in its sample. The chain links TRBV2 to TRBJ2-3; D gene unclear. Germline V lookup: CDR1 SNHLY, CDR2 FYNNEI. V was clipped by 6 bases and J by 0 bases, with 13 bases between them. The CDR3 loop spans 15 amino acids. The CDR3 protein is CASRVVGTSTDTQYF. CDR3 bases: TGTGCCAGCAGGGTCGTGGGTACTAGCACAGATACGCAGTATTTT.

This CDR3 reads CASSSSGLTDTQYF. CDR3 bases: TGTGCCAGCAGTTCCAGCGGGCTCACAGATACGCAGTATTTT. The V and J genes are TRBV28 and TRBJ2-3; a possible D gene is TRBD2 (6 bases). The CDR3 totals 14 residues. Trimming pared 4 bases from V and 2 bases from J, leaving 10 bases between. Germline V lookup: CDR1 MDHEN, CDR2 SYDVKM.

This clone was counted between two and nine times. The rearrangement uses TRBV5-1 and TRBJ1-6; maybe TRBD1 (6 bases). Trimming stripped 0 bases from V and 7 bases from J, with 8 bases between. CDR1 and CDR2 (germline): SGHRS, YFSETQ. CDR3 size: 14 residues. The CDR3 DNA is TGCGCCAGCAGCTTGGAACAGGGAAATTCACCCCTCCACTTT. This translates into CASSLEQGNSPLHF.

This chain links TRBV21-1 with TRBJ1-5. TRBV21-1 has pseudogene status. This CDR3 comprises 18 residues. The CDR3 sequence is CASSSLLINLRGNQPQHF. In DNA form, the CDR3 reads TGTGCCAGCAGCTCATTGCTCATTAACTTGCGAGGCAATCAGCCCCAGCATTTT.

The V gene is TRBV5-1, the J gene TRBJ2-2; D is perhaps TRBD2 (6 bases). CDR1 and CDR2 (germline): SGHRS, YFSETQ. This CDR3 is 15 amino acids long. V was shortened by 2 bases and J by 3 bases, with 11 bases between the two germline ends. This CDR3 is CASSFSGWDTGELFF. The DNA for the CDR3 is TGCGCCAGCAGCTTCAGCGGGTGGGACACCGGGGAGCTGTTTTTT.

The chain carries TRBV27 and TRBJ1-3; TRBD1 matches at 9 bases. J gave up 4 bases and V 6 bases, and 7 bases lay outside the gene matches. The germline V gene encodes CDR1 MNHEY and CDR2 SMNVEV (reference sequence). The CDR3 extends over 15 amino acids. CDR3 coding DNA: TGTGCCAGCAGACCATTACAGGGGGCAGGAAACACCATATATTTT. This sequence encodes CASRPLQGAGNTIYF.

The chain has TRBV10-3 and TRBJ2-2, with 9 bases aligning to TRBD2. V trimming: 7 bases; J trimming: 5 bases; junction bases outside the gene matches: 8. This CDR3 comprises 15 residues. Germline V gives CDR1 ENHRY, CDR2 SYGVKD. The CDR3 coding sequence is TGTGCCATCATGGCGGGAGGGCCTCGGACCGGGGAGCTGTTTTTT. Encoded protein: CAIMAGGPRTGELFF.

V usage is TRBV9 and J usage is TRBJ2-7, with 7 nucleotides matching TRBD1. Germline V gives CDR1 SGDLS, CDR2 YYNGEE. V gave up 4 bases and J gave up 2 bases; unmatched junction bases: 9. This CDR3 is built from 15 residues. The chain's CDR3 is CASSPTGTAAYEQYF. The CDR3 bases are TGTGCCAGCAGCCCGACCGGGACAGCGGCCTACGAGCAGTACTTC.

The chain combines TRBV5-1 with TRBJ2-3, with 10 bases identical to TRBD1. Germline V gene data show CDR1 as SGHRS and CDR2 as YFSETQ. J lost 3 bases, V lost 0 bases, and 4 bases had no gene match. This CDR3 is built from 16 residues. CDR3 sequence: CASSLVGQGWTDTQYF. The CDR3 DNA reads as TGCGCCAGCAGCTTGGTGGGACAGGGGTGGACAGATACGCAGTATTTT.

The chain has TRBV10-3 and TRBJ2-7; 7 nucleotides match TRBD2. CDR3 length: 15 amino acids. V dropped 6 bases and J dropped 5; count of bases not matched to a gene: 13. Germline loops: CDR1 ENHRY, CDR2 SYGVKD. The CDR3 loop reads CAISPSQVAGHEQYF. CDR3 nucleotide sequence: TGTGCCATCAGCCCCAGTCAGGTAGCGGGCCACGAGCAGTACTTC.

The DNA for the CDR3 is TGTGCCAGTAGCGGCGGTGCGGTCTCCTACGAGCAGTACTTC. This sequence encodes CASSGGAVSYEQYF. The rearrangement joins TRBV19 to TRBJ2-7; no firm D call. Germline CDR1 LNHDA, CDR2 SQIVND (reference sequence). With 6 bases removed from V and 0 bases from J, the gap between germline ends came to 12 bases. This CDR3 is 14 amino acids long.

The gene calls are TRBV7-2 and TRBJ2-3, with 10 bases matching TRBD2. This CDR3 region has 14 residues. Germline V gene lookup returns CDR1 SGHTA and CDR2 FQGNSA. The junction had 1 base not matched to a gene; V was cut back by 1 base and J by 6 bases. As DNA, the CDR3 is TGTGCCAGCAGCTTAGAGGGACTAGCGGATACGCAGTATTTT. It is translated as CASSLEGLADTQYF.

The chain joins TRBV7-2 to TRBJ2-1; TRBD2 matches 13 bases. Germline V gives CDR1 SGHTA, CDR2 FQGNSA. CDR3 length: 18 residues. V lost 4 bases, J lost 9 bases, and 15 bases stayed unmatched. The DNA of the CDR3 is TGTGCCAGCAGCTCCCCCAAAACTAGCGGGAGGGCCGGGAGTGAGCAGTTCTTC. Protein product: CASSSPKTSGRAGSEQFF.

Many counts were recorded for this clone. The V call is TRBV29-1, the J call TRBJ2-1; D ambiguous. The V end lost 3 bases, the J end lost 9 bases, and 15 bases lay between the germline ends. CDR1 is SQVTM and CDR2 is ANQGSEA in the germline V gene. This CDR3 is 13 amino acids long. CDR3 in amino acids: CSVDDQSSIEQFF. As DNA, the CDR3 is TGCAGCGTTGATGATCAATCCTCTATTGAGCAGTTCTTC.

The chain employs TRBV7-9 and TRBJ1-2; 7 bases match TRBD1. The trim removed 2 bases at V and 4 bases at J, leaving 1 base unmatched. The CDR3 runs 13 residues. Germline CDR1 and CDR2: SEHNR and FQNEAQ (reference sequence). The CDR3 DNA follows: TGTGCCAGCAGCTTAACAGGGGCCTATGGCTACACCTTC. Its protein is CASSLTGAYGYTF.

The gene calls are TRBV2 and TRBJ1-6; D is ambiguous. CDR1 is SNHLY and CDR2 is FYNNEI in the germline V gene. The CDR3 has 13 amino acids. Trimming took off 6 bases at V and 5 bases at J, with 8 bases between the two ends. The CDR3 loop is CASRVKDNSPLHF. Written as DNA, the CDR3 is TGTGCCAGCAGGGTAAAAGATAATTCACCCCTCCACTTT.